This T cell receptor (beta chain) is from a study of cytomegalovirus exposure and HLA in healthy donors. Study results and caveats: The study put some 150 TCR beta chains on its list as cytomegalovirus-associated.

About this clone: Its antigen is unknown.

Both 60 Vbeta primers and 13 Jbeta primers went into the PCR. This table comes from immunoSEQ multiplex PCR, and its TCRdb copy is limited to in-frame clones, with some not included. This repertoire shows about 260,000 clones, just over 70% found once; its top ten account for 2% to 2.5%. Germline V CDR1 and CDR2: MGHRA, YSYEKL. The junction had 1 base not matched to a gene; V was cut back by 4 bases and J by 2 bases. This CDR3 comprises 14 residues. The receptor's source is a female donor in good health and CMV-seronegative. The gene calls are TRBV4-1 and TRBJ2-7; 11 nucleotides align to TRBD2. Sequenced material: PBMCs. The chain's CDR3 is CASSRTSGPYEQYF. The CDR3 coding sequence is TGCGCCAGCAGCCGGACTAGCGGGCCCTACGAGCAGTACTTC.